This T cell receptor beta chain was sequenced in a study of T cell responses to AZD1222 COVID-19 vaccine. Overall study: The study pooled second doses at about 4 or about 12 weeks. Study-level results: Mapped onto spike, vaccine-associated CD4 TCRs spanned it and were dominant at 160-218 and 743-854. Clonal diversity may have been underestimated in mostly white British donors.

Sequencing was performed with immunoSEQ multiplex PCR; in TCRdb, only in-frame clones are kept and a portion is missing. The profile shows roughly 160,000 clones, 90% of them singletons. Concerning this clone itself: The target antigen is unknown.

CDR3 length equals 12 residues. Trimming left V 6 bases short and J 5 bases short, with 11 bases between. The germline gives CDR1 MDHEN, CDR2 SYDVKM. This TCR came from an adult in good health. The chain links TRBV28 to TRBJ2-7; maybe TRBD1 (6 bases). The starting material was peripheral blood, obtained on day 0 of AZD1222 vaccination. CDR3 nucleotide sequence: TGTGCCAGCAGCGAAAACAGGGACGAGCAGTACTTC. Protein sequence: CASSENRDEQYF.